The sequence of this TCR beta chain was determined in a study of OX40 agonist ivuxolimab in advanced cancers. This CDR3 has 14 amino acids. V lost 4 bases, J lost 6 bases, and 14 bases lay in between. CDR1 is MNHNY, CDR2 SVGAGI, per germline (reference sequence). Libraries were prepared by immunoSEQ multiplex PCR; TCRdb keeps only in-frame clonotypes and omits some of them. The sample lists around 60,000 clones, approximately 90% seen once, with roughly 13% in the top ten. This sample comprised CD4+ or CD8+ T cells sorted from blood, obtained in a trial of the OX40 agonist ivuxolimab. This chain uses TRBV6-6 with TRBJ2-3, with D maybe TRBD2 (5 bases). The clonotype comes from an adult with an advanced solid tumor such as melanoma, head and neck, liver or kidney cancer. This CDR3 reads CASSFFSSPDTQYF. The DNA for the CDR3 is TGTGCCAGCAGTTTTTTCTCTAGCCCCGATACGCAGTATTTT.